Each of the 20 T cell receptor beta chains below was sequenced from the same sample in a study of OX40 agonist ivuxolimab in advanced cancers. Libraries were built with the immunoSEQ multiplex PCR assay. TCRdb retrieved this table from immuneACCESS and kept in-frame rearrangements only. Not all clones are present; in checked studies, unresolved V genes account for under half, and no reason is known for the remainder. This sample lists about 18,000 clones; roughly 80% were detected once. The ten biggest clones cover 35% to 50% of the sample. The sequencing here drew on CD4+ or CD8+ T cells sorted from blood, taken in a trial of the OX40 agonist ivuxolimab. The receptors come from an adult with an advanced solid tumor such as melanoma, head and neck, liver or kidney cancer.

The genes are TRBV4-2 and TRBJ2-7; no firm D call. The germline gives CDR1 LGHNA, CDR2 YNFKEQ. V was cut by 3 bases and J by 1 base, with 10 bases left in between. The CDR3 runs to 14 residues. CDR3 coding DNA: TGTGCCAGCAGCCAGGGTTCAGTTTCCTACGAGCAGTACTTC. Amino acid sequence: CASSQGSVSYEQYF.

The chain couples TRBV2 to TRBJ1-5; D gene ambiguous. The V end was cut by 4 bases, the J end by 2 bases, with 6 bases between. The CDR3 has 13 residues. Germline V gene data show CDR1 as SNHLY and CDR2 as FYNNEI. Here the CDR3 DNA reads TGTGCCAGCAGTGGTTATGGCAATCAGCCCCAGCATTTT. It is translated as CASSGYGNQPQHF.

This chain links TRBV5-4 with TRBJ1-1, with D possibly matching TRBD1 (6 bases). V gave up 1 base and J gave up 5 bases, with 12 bases separating them. This CDR3 spans 14 amino acids. The germline V gene has CDR1 SGHNT and CDR2 YYREEE (reference sequence). CDR3 DNA: TGTGCCAGCAGCTTGAAGGGGGAGCTTACTGAAGCTTTCTTT. Amino acid sequence: CASSLKGELTEAFF.

The chain links TRBV7-2 to TRBJ2-1; D call uncertain. Germline CDR1 is SGHTA and CDR2 is FQGNSA. This CDR3 is 11 amino acids long. Between the trimmed V and J ends, which lost 2 bases and 10 bases, there was a span of 6 bases. The CDR3 sequence is CASSLREEQFF. In DNA form, the CDR3 reads TGTGCCAGCAGCTTAAGAGAAGAGCAGTTCTTC.

The rearrangement uses TRBV6-6 and TRBJ2-7; TRBD2 agrees at 7 bases. The germline V gene has CDR1 MNHNY and CDR2 SVGAGI (reference sequence). CDR3 length: 13 residues. Trimming cost V 6 bases and J 3 bases; bases outside gene matches: 5. The CDR3 protein is CASRPGLNYEQYF. The DNA for the CDR3 is TGTGCCAGCAGACCGGGACTAAACTACGAGCAGTACTTC.

The table lists this clone with a count of one. The rearrangement uses TRBV27 and TRBJ2-5; the match to TRBD1 covers 7 bases. Germline V gives CDR1 MNHEY, CDR2 SMNVEV (reference sequence). The trim removed 3 bases at V and 3 bases at J, leaving 4 bases unmatched. The CDR3 loop spans 14 amino acids. CDR3 loop: CASSLRGPEETQYF. In DNA form, the CDR3 reads TGTGCCAGCAGTTTGAGGGGGCCCGAAGAGACCCAGTACTTC.

The chain carries TRBV5-4 and TRBJ2-7; no reliable D call. The germline gives CDR1 SGHNT, CDR2 YYREEE (reference sequence). This CDR3 has 14 residues. V was shortened by 0 bases and J by 3 bases, with 10 bases between the two germline ends. The CDR3 DNA reads TGTGCCAGCAGCTTGGTGCCTGATGACTACGAGCAGTACTTC. It is translated as CASSLVPDDYEQYF.

This clone has a handful of counts. The chain carries TRBV4-1 and TRBJ1-5; 7 nucleotides line up with TRBD1. The ends lost 3 bases at V and 7 bases at J; junction bases unmatched: 6. Germline-derived CDR1 and CDR2 are MGHRA and YSYEKL. This CDR3 has 14 amino acids. CDR3 sequence (DNA): TGCGCCAGCAGCCAGACAGGGCCGAACCAGCCCCAGCATTTT. As protein: CASSQTGPNQPQHF.

The chain couples TRBV7-8 to TRBJ2-3; TRBD2 aligns across 9 bases. Looked up from germline, CDR1 is SGHVS and CDR2 is FQNEAQ. The CDR3 spans 14 residues. With 6 bases clipped from V and 1 base from J, the junction kept 2 bases outside the gene matches. CDR3 sequence (DNA): TGTGCCAGCAGTAGACTAGCGGGCACAGATACGCAGTATTTT. Residues: CASSRLAGTDTQYF.

The chain couples TRBV4-1 to TRBJ2-3; TRBD2 is a possible D gene (7 bases). This CDR3 region has 16 residues. Trimming took 2 bases from V and 2 from J, leaving 14 bases between them. CDR1 is MGHRA and CDR2 is YSYEKL in the germline V gene. CDR3 in DNA: TGCGCCAGCAGCCAACTGGGGGGGCCATCCACAGATACGCAGTATTTT. Translated: CASSQLGGPSTDTQYF.

The V and J genes are TRBV7-2 and TRBJ2-7, with 9 nucleotides matching TRBD1. CDR3 length equals 16 residues. With 0 bases clipped from V and 0 bases from J, the junction kept 3 bases outside the gene matches. Germline V CDR1 and CDR2: SGHTA, FQGNSA. DNA of the CDR3: TGTGCCAGCAGCTTAGCGGGGACAGGGATCTCCTACGAGCAGTACTTC. Translated, it gives CASSLAGTGISYEQYF.

This clone was seen only a few times. The chain is built from TRBV28 and TRBJ1-2; a possible D gene is TRBD1 (5 bases). V was cut by 6 bases and J by 8 bases, with 19 bases left in between. CDR1 MDHEN and CDR2 SYDVKM come from the germline V gene. The CDR3 has 14 amino acids. DNA of the CDR3: TGTGCCAGCAGACAACGAGCGGGACTGGGGGGCTACACCTTC. It encodes CASRQRAGLGGYTF.

J is TRBJ1-2 and V is TRBV9, with D possibly being TRBD1 (6 bases). The germline CDR1 and CDR2 sequences are SGDLS and YYNGEE. The V end was cut by 3 bases, the J end by 4 bases, with 13 bases between. This CDR3 region has 14 residues. CDR3 loop: CASSAPTGGYGYTF. CDR3 coding DNA: TGTGCCAGCAGCGCTCCGACAGGAGGCTATGGCTACACCTTC. The complete variable domain, with remaining parts taken from reference TRBV9 and TRBJ1-2, reads DSGVTQTPKHLITATGQRVTLRCSPRSGDLSVYWYQQSLDQGLQFLIQYYNGEERAKGNILERFSAQQFPDLHSELNLSSLELGDSALYFCASSAPTGGYGYTFGSGTRLTVV.

J is TRBJ1-3 and V is TRBV13, with D possibly being TRBD1 (5 bases). V lost 2 bases and J lost 4, with 6 bases in between. Germline V gives CDR1 PRHDT, CDR2 FYEKMQ (reference sequence). This CDR3 has 13 amino acids. DNA for the CDR3: TGTGCCAGCAGCTTATGGGGGGGAAACACCATATATTTT. Residues: CASSLWGGNTIYF.

The rearrangement joins TRBV4-3 to TRBJ2-3; D gene uncertain. The germline V gene encodes CDR1 LGHNA and CDR2 YSLEER. The germline V and J ends were trimmed by 0 bases and 0 bases, with 13 bases remaining between them. The length of the CDR3 is 17 residues. CDR3 nucleotide sequence: TGCGCCAGCAGCCAAGAGATCGCAGGAATGAGCACAGATACGCAGTATTTT. Translation: CASSQEIAGMSTDTQYF.

This sequence joins TRBV25-1 and TRBJ1-2, with D unclear. The CDR3 spans 15 residues. V was clipped by 4 bases and J by 3 bases, with 15 bases between them. Per the germline V gene, CDR1 is MGHDK and CDR2 is SYGVNS. In nucleotides, the CDR3 is TGTGCCAGCAGTGGCCCTAGTGGATCCTACTATGGCTACACCTTC. This sequence encodes CASSGPSGSYYGYTF.

The V call is TRBV7-9, the J call TRBJ1-6; TRBD1 might be the D (5 bases). Germline lookup yields CDR1 SEHNR and CDR2 FQNEAQ (reference sequence). This CDR3 spans 14 amino acids. Trimming shortened V by 6 bases and J by 5 bases, and 11 bases separated the two germline ends. The CDR3 spells CASSSRDDNSPLHF. The DNA for the CDR3 is TGTGCCAGCAGTTCGCGGGACGATAATTCACCCCTCCACTTT.

This rearrangement joins TRBV11-2 to TRBJ1-1; no clear D gene. V lost 0 bases, J lost 5 bases, and 10 bases lay in between. This CDR3 region has 14 residues. Germline V gene lookup returns CDR1 SGHAT and CDR2 FQNNGV. The CDR3 is CASSLDSQVTEAFF. The CDR3 DNA follows: TGTGCCAGCAGCTTAGATTCCCAGGTTACTGAAGCTTTCTTT.

CDR3 nucleotide sequence: TGTGCCAGCAGTCCACTTAACGGGGAGAGCTCCTACAATGAGCAGTTCTTC. This translates into CASSPLNGESSYNEQFF. The chain combines TRBV4-2 with TRBJ2-1, with D possibly TRBD2 on 5 matching bases. CDR1 and CDR2 (germline): LGHNA, YNFKEQ. Trimming left V 6 bases short and J 0 bases short, with 18 bases between. This CDR3 has 17 residues.

The gene calls are TRBV28 and TRBJ2-1; no clear D gene. V was clipped by 6 bases and J by 5 bases, with 8 bases between them. Per germline, CDR1 MDHEN and CDR2 SYDVKM. The CDR3 sequence is 12 residues long. CDR3 loop: CASSDPDNEQFF. CDR3 sequence (DNA): TGTGCCAGCAGCGACCCGGACAATGAGCAGTTCTTC.